This TCR beta chain is from a study of shared clonotypes between healthy human individuals. Across the study: The study drew on two women and three men aged 18 to 49 as donors. Each donor's CD8 memory used one plate, CD8 naive two, each CD4 subset three. Study results and caveats: Sampling used blood alone; tissue repertoires probably differ.

Clones were sequenced by immunoSEQ multiplex PCR, and TCRdb holds only the in-frame ones, with some missing. This sample has under 2,000,000 clones, with about 95% found just once. Trimming stripped 0 bases from V and 0 bases from J, with 9 bases between. This CDR3 is built from 15 residues. Germline CDR1 reads MGHRA; CDR2 reads YSYEKL. Only CD45RO-negative cells positively selected for CCR7 counted as naive CD8 cells, so terminally differentiated effector memory CD45RA+ cells were excluded. Of note for this clone: The target antigen is unknown.

The genes are TRBV4-1 and TRBJ2-7, with D tentatively TRBD2 (5 bases). What was sequenced was naive CD8+ T cells sorted from blood. This TCR was recovered from a man aged 18 to 30 in good health. The CDR3 loop reads CASSQDMGSSYEQYF. The CDR3 coding sequence is TGCGCCAGCAGCCAAGACATGGGGAGCTCCTACGAGCAGTACTTC.